This T cell receptor beta chain was retrieved from a study of long-term antiretroviral therapy in people with HIV. Sequencing used immunoSEQ v3.0 at survey level. The method was immunoSEQ multiplex PCR; TCRdb's version includes in-frame clones alone and lacks a portion of them. The repertoire holds 24,000 or so clones, with more than 75% as singletons. This clone appeared a few times. There are 15 residues in the CDR3. Per germline, CDR1 MGHRA and CDR2 YSYEKL. V was cut by 6 bases and J by 0 bases, with 12 bases left in between. This specimen was unsorted PBMCs, taken 0.5 years after starting antiretroviral therapy. The rearrangement links TRBV4-1 to TRBJ2-1; D gene ambiguous. The receptor's source is a woman between 40 and 55 years old with HIV. CDR3 region: CASRATSSSYNEQFF. CDR3 nucleotides: TGCGCCAGCAGAGCGACTTCCAGCTCCTACAATGAGCAGTTCTTC.